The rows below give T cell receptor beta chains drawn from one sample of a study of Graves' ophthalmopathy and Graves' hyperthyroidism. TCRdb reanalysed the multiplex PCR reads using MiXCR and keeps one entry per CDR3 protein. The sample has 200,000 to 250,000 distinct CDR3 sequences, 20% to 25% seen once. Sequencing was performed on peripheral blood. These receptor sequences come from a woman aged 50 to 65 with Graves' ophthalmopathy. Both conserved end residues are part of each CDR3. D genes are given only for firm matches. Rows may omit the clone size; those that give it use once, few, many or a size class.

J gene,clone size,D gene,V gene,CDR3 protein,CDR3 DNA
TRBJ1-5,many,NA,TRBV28,CASSWRSSNQPQHF,TGTGCCAGCAGCTGGAGATCTAGCAATCAGCCCCAGCATTTT
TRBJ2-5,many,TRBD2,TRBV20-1,CSATKPGLGETQYF,TGCAGTGCTACGAAGCCGGGACTAGGAGAGACCCAGTACTTC
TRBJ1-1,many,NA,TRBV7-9,CASSTELGLNTEAFF,TGTGCCAGCAGTACCGAGCTAGGCTTGAACACTGAAGCTTTCTTT
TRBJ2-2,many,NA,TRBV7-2,CASSLARDTLTGELFF,TGTGCCAGCAGCTTAGCCAGGGACACCCTCACCGGGGAGCTGTTTTTT
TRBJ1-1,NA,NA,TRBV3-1,CASSQGETEAFF,TGTGCCAGCAGCCAGGGTGAGACTGAAGCTTTCTTT
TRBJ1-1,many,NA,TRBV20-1,CSAREGAGQGMNTEAFF,TGCAGTGCTAGAGAAGGTGCGGGGCAGGGCATGAACACTGAAGCTTTCTTT
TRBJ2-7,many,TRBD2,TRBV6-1,CASSAGLAGSYEQYF,TGTGCCAGCAGTGCGGGACTAGCGGGATCCTACGAGCAGTACTTC
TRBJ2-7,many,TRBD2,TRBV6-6,CASRLAGGIYEQYF,TGTGCCAGCAGACTAGCGGGGGGGATCTACGAGCAGTACTTC
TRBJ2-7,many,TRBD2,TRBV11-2,CASTQGLAGVLWYF,TGTGCCAGCACCCAGGGACTAGCGGGAGTTTTGTGGTACTTC
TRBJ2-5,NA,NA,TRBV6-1,CASRTDGHFYF,TGTGCCAGCAGGACGGACGGCCACTTTTACTTC
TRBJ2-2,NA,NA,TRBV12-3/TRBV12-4,CASSSPAVTGELFF,TGTGCCAGCAGCTCTCCGGCCGTTACCGGGGAGCTGTTTTTT
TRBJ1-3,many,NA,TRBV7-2,CASSLTQGVTIYF,TGTGCCAGCAGCTTAACCCAGGGTGTTACCATATATTTT
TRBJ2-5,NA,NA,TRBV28,CASSRGSETQYF,TGTGCCAGCAGCCGGGGGTCCGAGACCCAGTACTTC
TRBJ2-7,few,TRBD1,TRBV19,CASSPGTVYEQYF,TGTGCCAGTAGCCCCGGGACAGTGTACGAGCAGTACTTC
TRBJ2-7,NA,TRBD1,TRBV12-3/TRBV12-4,CASGGGTGFYEQYF,TGTGCCAGCGGAGGAGGGACAGGGTTCTACGAGCAGTACTTC
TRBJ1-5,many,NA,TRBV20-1,CSATGGMSSNQPQHF,TGCAGTGCAACGGGGGGAATGTCGAGCAATCAGCCCCAGCATTTT
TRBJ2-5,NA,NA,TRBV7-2,CASSLVSVGYGTQYF,TGTGCCAGCAGCTTAGTCAGTGTGGGTTACGGGACCCAGTACTTC
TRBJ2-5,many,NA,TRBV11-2,CASSLESGTQYF,TGTGCCAGCAGCTTAGAGAGCGGGACCCAGTACTTC
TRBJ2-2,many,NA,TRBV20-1,CSARDRARERNTGELFF,TGCAGTGCTAGAGATAGGGCAAGGGAGCGGAACACCGGGGAGCTGTTTTTT
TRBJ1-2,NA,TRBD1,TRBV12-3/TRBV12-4,CASSLRGGHGYTF,TGTGCCAGCAGTTTGAGAGGGGGCCATGGCTACACCTTC
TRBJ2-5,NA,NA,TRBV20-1,CSASGQQETQYF,TGCAGTGCTAGTGGTCAGCAGGAGACCCAGTACTTC
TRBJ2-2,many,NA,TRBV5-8,CASSLVAPEGTGELFF,TGTGCCAGCAGCTTGGTTGCACCTGAAGGGACCGGGGAGCTGTTTTTT